The sequence of this T cell receptor (beta chain) was determined in a study of T cell responses to AZD1222 COVID-19 vaccine. Method: immunoSEQ multiplex PCR; TCRdb's copy keeps in-frame clones and lacks some. The table has some 150,000 clones, roughly 86% seen once. V trimming: 7 bases; J trimming: 7 bases; junction bases outside the gene matches: 6. CDR1 is MGHDK and CDR2 is SYGVNS in the germline V gene. The CDR3 length is 12 residues. Specimen: peripheral blood, collected 28 days after the second AZD1222 dose. This sequence was found in an adult who received the AZD1222 COVID-19 vaccine. The rearrangement links TRBV25-1 to TRBJ1-2; TRBD1 agrees at 7 bases. DNA of the CDR3: TGTGCCAGCACTACAGGGGACAGTGGCTACACCTTC. Residues: CASTTGDSGYTF.